These 19 T cell receptor beta chains share one sample of origin, sequenced in a study of early T cells in non-severe SARS-CoV-2 infection. TCRdb fed the 5' RACE reads into MiXCR, producing one record per CDR3 protein. The sample comprises about 66,000 distinct CDR3 sequences, less than 20% of which are singletons, and 8% to 10% rests with the top ten. Sequencing was performed on whole blood, taken at baseline. The receptors come from an adult who was a healthcare worker with PCR-confirmed SARS-CoV-2 infection or an uninfected control (not recorded which).

This clonotype showed up many times. The CDR3 loop is CASSPSGTGTDTQYF. The CDR3 DNA follows: TGTGCCAGCTCACCGTCCGGGACAGGGACAGATACGCAGTATTTT. The chain couples TRBV18 to TRBJ2-3; 9 positions match TRBD1. Germline V gene sequence: CDR1 KGHSH, CDR2 LQKENI. After removal of 3 bases from V and 3 bases from J, the junction contained 4 bases not matched to a gene. The CDR3 spans 15 residues.

The sample holds one count of this clonotype. V usage is TRBV6-1 and J usage is TRBJ2-1; TRBD2 matches 11 bases. This CDR3 is 16 amino acids long. CDR1 is MNHNS and CDR2 is SASEGT in the germline V gene. V trimming: 6 bases; J trimming: 4 bases; junction bases outside the gene matches: 8. CDR3 protein: CASSPQTSGTYNEQFF. CDR3 in DNA: TGTGCCAGCAGCCCCCAGACTAGCGGGACGTACAATGAGCAGTTCTTC.

This clonotype was seen more than once but under ten times. The chain couples TRBV27 to TRBJ2-3; 12 bases map to TRBD2. Germline values: CDR1 MNHEY, CDR2 SMNVEV (reference sequence). The V segment lost 6 bases and the J segment 8 bases; nucleotides outside the gene matches: 9. CDR3 length equals 15 residues. The CDR3 here is CASRLAGGRTSTQYF. The CDR3 nucleotides read TGTGCCAGCAGACTAGCGGGGGGTAGGACGAGTACGCAGTATTTT.

V gene TRBV6-5 combines with J gene TRBJ1-2, with 7 bases aligning to TRBD1. The V and J ends lost 6 bases and 14 bases, in that order; junction bases with no gene match: 18. Germline V gene lookup returns CDR1 MNHEY and CDR2 SVGAGI. This CDR3 region has 14 residues. This CDR3 reads CASSYGQAMGYFTF. The CDR3 nucleotides are TGTGCCAGCAGCTACGGACAGGCCATGGGTTATTTTACCTTC.

The chain joins TRBV3-1 to TRBJ2-7; no definite D call. Between the trimmed V and J ends, which lost 3 bases and 0 bases, there was a span of 6 bases. The CDR3 has 13 residues. The V gene's germline CDR1 is LGHDT and CDR2 YNNKEL (reference sequence). The DNA for the CDR3 is TGTGCCAGCAGCCAGGCCAGCTCCTACGAGCAGTACTTC. Translation gives CASSQASSYEQYF.

The V and J genes are TRBV19 and TRBJ2-3; D unclear. In germline, CDR1 is LNHDA, CDR2 SQIVND (reference sequence). There are 14 residues in the CDR3. Trimming removed 5 bases at V and 3 bases at J, with 12 bases between. CDR3 loop: CASSFADTTDTQYF. The CDR3, as DNA: TGTGCCAGTAGTTTTGCTGATACTACAGATACGCAGTATTTT.

The chain joins TRBV18 to TRBJ1-1; D is uncertain. The CDR3 loop spans 14 amino acids. V dropped 3 bases and J dropped 4 bases, with 12 bases sitting between them. The V gene's germline CDR1 is KGHSH and CDR2 LQKENI. CDR3 DNA: TGTGCCAGCTCACCTACGGCCCGGACCACTGAAGCTTTCTTT. It is translated as CASSPTARTTEAFF.

The rearrangement links TRBV21-1 to TRBJ2-3; the listed D gene, TRBD1, was not tested against the DNA. TRBV21-1 represents a pseudogene. The CDR3 length is 15 residues. The CDR3 coding sequence is TGTGCCAGCAGCAAAAAAACGGGGGAGTCAGATACGCAGTATTTT. It is translated as CASSKKTGESDTQYF.

The chain recombines TRBV29-1 with TRBJ1-2; TRBD1 agrees at 7 bases. The CDR3 extends over 11 amino acids. Germline V gives CDR1 SQVTM, CDR2 ANQGSEA. Unmatched junction bases numbered 5, after V lost 5 bases and J lost 8 bases. The CDR3 loop reads CSVFRGNGYTF. The DNA of the CDR3 is TGCAGCGTTTTCAGGGGGAACGGCTACACCTTC.

The chain links TRBV14 to TRBJ2-3; perhaps TRBD2 as D (6 bases). CDR3 length equals 15 residues. Germline V CDR1 and CDR2: SGHDN, FVKESK. The V end lost 1 base, the J end lost 4 bases, and 12 bases lay between the germline ends. The CDR3: CASSQVTLASDTQYF. The CDR3, as DNA: TGTGCCAGCAGCCAAGTGACCCTAGCGTCAGATACGCAGTATTTT.

This chain links TRBV18 with TRBJ2-1; D perhaps matches TRBD2 (5 bases). The V gene's germline CDR1 is KGHSH and CDR2 LQKENI. Trimming stripped 2 bases from V and 4 bases from J, with 18 bases between. The CDR3 has 17 amino acids. The CDR3 reads CASSPIASFSIYNEQFF. CDR3 in DNA: TGTGCCAGCTCACCAATTGCTAGCTTCTCCATATACAATGAGCAGTTCTTC.

This clonotype was seen repeatedly, ten times or more. V gene TRBV7-9 combines with J gene TRBJ2-4, with a weak D call TRBD2 (6 bases). Germline CDR1 SEHNR, CDR2 FQNEAQ (reference sequence). V lost 5 bases and J lost 0, with 17 bases in between. The length of the CDR3 is 17 residues. The CDR3: CASSRWAEGVAKNIQYF. CDR3 DNA: TGTGCCAGCAGCCGTTGGGCGGAGGGAGTAGCCAAAAACATTCAGTACTTC.

The genes are TRBV6-5 and TRBJ1-1; D may be TRBD1 (5 bases). The CDR3 loop spans 14 amino acids. The germline gives CDR1 MNHEY, CDR2 SVGAGI. V was clipped by 9 bases and J by 1 base, with 15 bases between them. Written as DNA, the CDR3 is TGTGCCAGTAGCCGGGACGCAAGGAACACTGAAGCTTTCTTT. Translating gives CASSRDARNTEAFF.

In its sample, this clonotype was seen a few times. The chain employs TRBV21-1 and TRBJ1-1; the DNA was not compared with TRBD1, the D call given in the table. TRBV21-1 is marked as a pseudogene. The CDR3 consists of 18 residues. CDR3 region: CASSTVAGAGLKNTEAFF. Here the CDR3 DNA reads TGTGCCAGCAGCACAGTCGCCGGGGCCGGACTGAAAAACACTGAAGCTTTCTTT.

This rearrangement joins TRBV12-3 or TRBV12-4 to TRBJ2-5; D is unclear. The CDR3 has 13 residues. V was cut by 6 bases and J by 2 bases, with 10 bases left in between. The chain's CDR3 is CASRGQLQETQYF. The CDR3 DNA sequence: TGTGCCAGCAGGGGTCAGCTACAAGAGACCCAGTACTTC.

The table lists this clonotype with many counts. The chain is built from TRBV2 and TRBJ2-2, with 10 bases aligning to TRBD1. Losses at the gene ends were 5 bases for V and 6 bases for J; bases not matched to a gene: 3. The germline V gene has CDR1 SNHLY and CDR2 FYNNEI. The CDR3 runs to 14 residues. The CDR3 loop is CASSKTGGPGELFF. The CDR3 DNA reads as TGTGCCAGCAGTAAGACAGGGGGCCCCGGGGAGCTGTTTTTT.

As DNA, the CDR3 is TGTGCCAGTAGTATAGACGACAACCAAGAGACCCAGTACTTC. Translation: CASSIDDNQETQYF. The chain combines TRBV19 with TRBJ2-5; no clear D. Germline V gene sequence: CDR1 LNHDA, CDR2 SQIVND (reference sequence). The CDR3 loop spans 14 amino acids. Trimming shortened V by 0 bases and J by 0 bases, and 5 bases separated the two germline ends.

This clonotype was counted between two and nine times. This sequence joins TRBV29-1 and TRBJ1-1; no clear D gene. CDR1 SQVTM and CDR2 ANQGSEA come from the germline V gene. The CDR3 has 12 residues. Trimming took 4 bases from V and 6 from J, leaving 12 bases between them. The CDR3 loop reads CSVVAIRAEAFF. The CDR3 coding sequence is TGCAGCGTTGTAGCGATTCGGGCTGAAGCTTTCTTT.

The chain joins TRBV6-5 to TRBJ2-1; D unclear. Germline V gene data show CDR1 as MNHEY and CDR2 as SVGAGI. The CDR3 loop spans 13 amino acids. The V gene lost 6 bases and the J gene lost 7 bases, with 13 bases spanning the gap. The CDR3 sequence: CASSYNRANEQFF. CDR3 coding DNA: TGTGCCAGCAGCTACAACCGCGCTAATGAGCAGTTCTTC.